This T cell receptor (beta chain) was identified during a study of cytomegalovirus exposure and HLA in healthy donors. Study-wide points: One variant, a missense change in DCLRE1C, was linked in a later analysis to TCR beta V- and J-gene trimming. HLA alleles showed associations with approximately 15,000 TCR beta sequences in a later analysis, at a 0.05 false discovery rate.

Germline trimming cut 0 bases from V and 4 bases from J; bases unmatched to any gene: 7. This CDR3 contains 17 residues. CDR1 and CDR2 from the germline V gene are LGHNA and YNFKEQ. Amplification used 60 Vbeta primers and 13 Jbeta primers. Method: immunoSEQ multiplex PCR; TCRdb's copy keeps in-frame clones and lacks some. Altogether about 130,000 clones are present, 60% to 85% being singletons, with the ten largest covering roughly 3.1%. The table lists this clone with a count of one. Its antigen remains unidentified. This rearrangement joins TRBV4-2 to TRBJ2-1, with 9 bases matching TRBD2. This sequence originates from a man aged 25-45 years in good health and CMV-seronegative. Sample: PBMCs. The CDR3 DNA reads as TGTGCCAGCAGCCAAGATCTAGCGGGGACATATTACAATGAGCAGTTCTTC. Translation: CASSQDLAGTYYNEQFF.